A selection of T cell receptor beta chains follows, all from one sample in a study of HIV-infected patients and healthy controls. TCRdb re-called the 5' RACE reads through MiXCR, storing one row per CDR3 protein. This table holds some 20,000 distinct CDR3 sequences, around 19% found once. The sequenced sample consisted of CD8+ T cells from blood. The receptor source for this set is a human donor in good health. CDR3s include the opening cysteine and the closing phenylalanine or tryptophan. The D gene is left open where the match is weak. Clone size is shown for a subset of rows, as once, few, many or a class of expanded clone.

J: TRBJ2-1; V: TRBV4-1; D: .; size: few; DNA: TGCGCCAGCAGCCAGGCGGGATGGGAGGAGCAGTTCTTC; CDR3: CASSQAGWEEQFF
J: TRBJ2-7; V: TRBV6-2/TRBV6-3; D: .; size: many; DNA: TGTGCCAGCAGTTTTGGCAGACTCTACGAGCAGTACTTC; CDR3: CASSFGRLYEQYF
J: TRBJ1-3; V: TRBV9; D: .; size: many; DNA: TGTGCCAGCAGCCCCCTCGGAAACACCATATATTTT; CDR3: CASSPLGNTIYF
J: TRBJ1-5; V: TRBV14; D: .; size: few; DNA: TGTGCCAGCAGCCACTCCCCCAATCAGCCCCAGCATTTT; CDR3: CASSHSPNQPQHF
J: TRBJ1-5; V: TRBV9; D: TRBD1; size: many; DNA: TGTGCCAGCAGCGAAGACAGGGGTAATCAGCCCCAGCATTTT; CDR3: CASSEDRGNQPQHF
J: TRBJ2-5; V: TRBV13; D: .; size: few; DNA: TGTGCCAGCAGCTTAATGACTTCCCAAGAGACCCAGTACTTC; CDR3: CASSLMTSQETQYF
J: TRBJ2-5; V: TRBV12-3/TRBV12-4; D: .; size: .; DNA: TGTGCCAGCAGTTTTGAGGGGAAGCAAGAGACCCAGTACTTC; CDR3: CASSFEGKQETQYF
J: TRBJ2-7; V: TRBV5-1; D: TRBD1; size: .; DNA: TGCGCCAGCAGCGGTCGGGACAGAGCCTACGAGCAGTACTTC; CDR3: CASSGRDRAYEQYF
J: TRBJ2-7; V: TRBV9; D: .; size: few; DNA: TGTGCCAGCAGCGGGACGGACTCCTACGAGCAGTACTTC; CDR3: CASSGTDSYEQYF
J: TRBJ2-2; V: TRBV6-5; D: .; size: few; DNA: TGTGCCAGCAGTGCTGCAGGGTACACCGGGGAGCTGTTTTTT; CDR3: CASSAAGYTGELFF
J: TRBJ1-2; V: TRBV29-1; D: TRBD1; size: .; DNA: TGCAGCGTCCAGGGGGACAGGGCTAACTATGGCTACACCTTC; CDR3: CSVQGDRANYGYTF
J: TRBJ1-4; V: TRBV19; D: .; size: .; DNA: TGTGCCAGTACTGGGGGCGGGAGCCGGGCAACTAATGAAAAACTGTTTTTT; CDR3: CASTGGGSRATNEKLFF
J: TRBJ1-5; V: TRBV6-5; D: .; size: many; DNA: TGTGCCAGCCAGGGTGATGGGGGAGGCCAGCCCCAGCATTTT; CDR3: CASQGDGGGQPQHF
J: TRBJ2-7; V: TRBV7-9; D: .; size: .; DNA: TGTGCCAGCAGCTTTCCCGGTTCTGGCGAGCAGTACTTC; CDR3: CASSFPGSGEQYF
J: TRBJ2-3; V: TRBV9; D: TRBD2; size: many; DNA: TGTGCCAGCACCGAGGAGGGACTATACACAGATACGCAGTATTTT; CDR3: CASTEEGLYTDTQYF
J: TRBJ2-7; V: TRBV3-1; D: TRBD1; size: .; DNA: TGTGCCAGCAGCCAAGAAAGAGAGGGACAGGGAGCCTACGAGCAGTACTTC; CDR3: CASSQEREGQGAYEQYF
J: TRBJ2-1; V: TRBV6-2/TRBV6-3; D: .; size: .; DNA: TGTGCCAGCAGTTACTCGGTAGCACTACTCTACAATGAGCAGTTCTTC; CDR3: CASSYSVALLYNEQFF
J: TRBJ2-5; V: TRBV6-5; D: TRBD2; size: .; DNA: TGTGCCAGCAGGGTTAGCGGGGAAGAGACCCAGTACTTC; CDR3: CASRVSGEETQYF
J: TRBJ2-7; V: TRBV14; D: TRBD2; size: many; DNA: TGTGCCAGCAGCCAATTGCCTAGCGGGAGTACCTACGAGCAGTACTTC; CDR3: CASSQLPSGSTYEQYF
J: TRBJ2-2; V: TRBV7-6; D: TRBD2; size: few; DNA: TGTGCCAGCAGCTCAGCGGGAGGGGCCACCGGGGAGCTGTTTTTT; CDR3: CASSSAGGATGELFF
J: TRBJ2-1; V: TRBV7-9; D: TRBD2; size: .; DNA: TGTGCCAGAAGCTCCCCGGGGGGCTCCTACAATGAGCAGTTCTTC; CDR3: CARSSPGGSYNEQFF
J: TRBJ1-1; V: TRBV9; D: .; size: medium-sized; DNA: TGTGCCAGCAGCATTCATTGGGGGGCTAACGCTGAAGCTTTCTTT; CDR3: CASSIHWGANAEAFF
J: TRBJ2-1; V: TRBV24-1; D: .; size: .; DNA: TGTGCCACCGAGAGTAGCGGAAACAATGAGCAGTTCTTC; CDR3: CATESSGNNEQFF
J: TRBJ2-7; V: TRBV19; D: TRBD2; size: medium-sized; DNA: TGTGCCAGTAGTATTGGGACTAGCACCTACGAGCAGTACTTC; CDR3: CASSIGTSTYEQYF
J: TRBJ2-1; V: TRBV13; D: TRBD2; size: few; DNA: TGTGCCAGCAGCTTAGAGTCTCGGATCGAGCGGGAGGAGCAGTTCTTC; CDR3: CASSLESRIEREEQFF